By frequency in the sample, the clone carrying this T cell receptor (beta chain) is medium-sized. What it recognizes is unknown. Semi-nested PCR with Nested Universal Primer A followed constant-region reverse priming of full-length variable regions. MiXCR, run by TCRdb on the 5' RACE reads, gives a single entry per CDR3 protein. The repertoire holds around 11,000 distinct CDR3 sequences, with 25% to 30% as singletons. Tregs were sorted as CD4+CD25+CD127-/low cells. General study points: Tumor Tregs overlapped most with tumor, then blood, naive CD4+ cells. In terms of TCR gene usage, tumor memory CD4+ T cells clustered together with blood and lymph node memory CD4+ cells, as well as with lymph node naive CD4+ cells. The larger-cohort validation was restricted to a single TCR beta V-J rearrangement rather than whole repertoires.

Trimming removed 4 bases from V and 0 bases from J; junction bases left unmatched: 13. The CDR3 extends over 17 amino acids. The germline CDR1 and CDR2 sequences are DFQATT and SNEGSKA (reference sequence). The J gene is TRBJ2-7, the V gene TRBV20-1; 9 nucleotides line up with TRBD2. Sequencing used Tregs sorted from a lymph node. The sequence derives from a female donor with breast cancer. The CDR3 DNA reads as TGCAGTGCTACGGGGCTAGCGGGAAGTCTTGACTCCTACGAGCAGTACTTC. It is translated as CSATGLAGSLDSYEQYF.